The sequence of this TCR beta chain was determined in a study of T cells expressing NK-cell markers. Study-level information: Just one sequenced donor of eight was HCMV-seronegative, while seven were seropositive. General study results and limits: Once again these clonotypes came out on top in the CD3+CD56-NKG2C+ fraction of four donors. Six of the donors carried dominant NKG2C+ clonotypes that took up 1.0-7.0% of their CD8+ T cells. Questions lingered over whether expanded NKG2C+ T cell clones were HCMV-specific.

On this clonotype itself: Antigen unknown.

The CDR3 has 15 amino acids. In germline, CDR1 is SGHRS, CDR2 YFSETQ. Following a re-call of the 5' RACE reads, TCRdb has one entry per CDR3 protein and lacks DNA. The data show 160,000 or so distinct CDR3 sequences, and the top ten clones hold about a fifth. The chain joins TRBV5-1 to TRBJ2-1; absent DNA, TCRdb's TRBD1 call cannot be checked. This TCR derives from a woman between 18 and 75 years old in good health. Material for sequencing was blood T cells: a sorted CD56 or NKG2C T cell subset, CD4+ or CD8+ T cells, or bulk PBMC T cells (not recorded which). The CDR3 loop is CASSFLQGGSNEQFF.